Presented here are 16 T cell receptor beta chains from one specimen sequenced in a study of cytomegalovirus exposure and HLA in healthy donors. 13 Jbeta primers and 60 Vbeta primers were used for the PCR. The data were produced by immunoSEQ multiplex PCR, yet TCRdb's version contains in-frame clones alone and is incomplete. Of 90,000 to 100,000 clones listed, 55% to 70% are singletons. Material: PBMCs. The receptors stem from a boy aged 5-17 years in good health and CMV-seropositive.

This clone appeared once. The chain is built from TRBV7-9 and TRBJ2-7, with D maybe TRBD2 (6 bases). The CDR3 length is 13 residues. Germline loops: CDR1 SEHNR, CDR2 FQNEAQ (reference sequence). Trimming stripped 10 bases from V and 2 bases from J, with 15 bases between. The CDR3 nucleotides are TGTGCCACCAGGGAGGATAATACCTACGAGCAGTACTTC. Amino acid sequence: CATREDNTYEQYF.

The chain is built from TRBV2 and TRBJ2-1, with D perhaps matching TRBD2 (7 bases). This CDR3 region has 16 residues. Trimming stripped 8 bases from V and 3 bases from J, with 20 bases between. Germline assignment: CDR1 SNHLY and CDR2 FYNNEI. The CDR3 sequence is CASSSWERGHYNEQFF. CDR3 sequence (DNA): TGTGCCAGCTCCTCCTGGGAGCGGGGACACTACAATGAGCAGTTCTTC.

CDR3 coding DNA: TGTGCCAGCAGCTTGGACAGGGCGGGCGAGCAGTACTTC. This codes for CASSLDRAGEQYF. The V and J genes are TRBV7-6 and TRBJ2-7; 8 bases are a match to TRBD1. CDR3 size: 13 residues. J gave up 6 bases and V 3 bases, and 4 bases lay outside the gene matches. Germline V gives CDR1 SGHVS, CDR2 FNYEAQ.

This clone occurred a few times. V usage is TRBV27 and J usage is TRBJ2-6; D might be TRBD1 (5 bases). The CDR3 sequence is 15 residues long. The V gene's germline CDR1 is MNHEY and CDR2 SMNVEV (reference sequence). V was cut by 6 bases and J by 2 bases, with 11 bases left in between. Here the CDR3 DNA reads TGTGCCAGCAGCAATCTAGGGGCTGGGGCCAACGTCCTGACTTTC. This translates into CASSNLGAGANVLTF.

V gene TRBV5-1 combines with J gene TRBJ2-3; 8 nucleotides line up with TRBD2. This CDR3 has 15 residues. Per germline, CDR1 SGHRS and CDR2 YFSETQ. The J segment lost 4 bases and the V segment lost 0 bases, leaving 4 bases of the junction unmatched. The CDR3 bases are TGCGCCAGCAGCTTGGAACAGCGGGAGTCAGATACGCAGTATTTT. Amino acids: CASSLEQRESDTQYF. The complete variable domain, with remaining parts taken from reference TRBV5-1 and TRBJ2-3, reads KAGVTQTPRYLIKTRGQQVTLSCSPISGHRSVSWYQQTPGQGLQFLFEYFSETQRNKGNFPGRFSGRQFSNSRSEMNVSTLELGDSALYLCASSLEQRESDTQYFGPGTRLTVL.

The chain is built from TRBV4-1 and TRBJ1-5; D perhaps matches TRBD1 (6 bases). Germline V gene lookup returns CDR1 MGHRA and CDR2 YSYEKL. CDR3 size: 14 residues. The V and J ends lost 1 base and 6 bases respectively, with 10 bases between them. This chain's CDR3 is CASSQVQGAQPQHF. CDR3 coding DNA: TGCGCCAGCAGCCAAGTACAGGGTGCTCAGCCCCAGCATTTT.

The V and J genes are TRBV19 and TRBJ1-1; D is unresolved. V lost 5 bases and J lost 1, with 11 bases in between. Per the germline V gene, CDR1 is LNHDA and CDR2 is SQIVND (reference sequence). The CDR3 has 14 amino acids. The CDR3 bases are TGTGCCAGTAGTTGGGTCAGAGGGAACACTGAAGCTTTCTTT. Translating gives CASSWVRGNTEAFF. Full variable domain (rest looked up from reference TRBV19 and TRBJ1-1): DGGITQSPKYLFRKEGQNVTLSCEQNLNHDAMYWYRQDPGQGLRLIYYSQIVNDFQKGDIAEGYSVSREKKESFPLTVTSAQKNPTAFYLCASSWVRGNTEAFFGQGTRLTVV.

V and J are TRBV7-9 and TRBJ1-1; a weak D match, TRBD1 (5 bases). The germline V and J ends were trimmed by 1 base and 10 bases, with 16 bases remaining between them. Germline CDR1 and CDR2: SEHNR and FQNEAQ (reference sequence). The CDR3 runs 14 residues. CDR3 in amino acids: CASSLGVGATPAFF. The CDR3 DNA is TGTGCCAGCAGCTTAGGAGTAGGGGCGACCCCAGCTTTCTTT.

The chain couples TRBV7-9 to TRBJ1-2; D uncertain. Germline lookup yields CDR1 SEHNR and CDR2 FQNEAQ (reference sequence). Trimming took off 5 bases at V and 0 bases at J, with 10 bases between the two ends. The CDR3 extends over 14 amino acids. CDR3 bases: TGTGCCAGCAGCCCCATTGAGGCTAACTATGGCTACACCTTC. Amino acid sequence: CASSPIEANYGYTF.

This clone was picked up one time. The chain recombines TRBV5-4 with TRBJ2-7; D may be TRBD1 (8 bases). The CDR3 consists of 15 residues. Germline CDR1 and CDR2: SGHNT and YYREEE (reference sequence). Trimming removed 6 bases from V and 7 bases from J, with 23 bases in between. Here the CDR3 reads CASTWGGQVLGEQYF. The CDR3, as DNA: TGTGCCAGCACTTGGGGGGGACAGGTCCTTGGAGAGCAGTACTTC. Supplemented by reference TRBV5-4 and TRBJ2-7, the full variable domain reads ETGVTQSPTHLIKTRGQQVTLRCSSQSGHNTVSWYQQALGQGPQFIFQYYREEENGRGNFPPRFSGLQFPNYSSELNVNALELDDSALYLCASTWGGQVLGEQYFGPGTRLTVT.

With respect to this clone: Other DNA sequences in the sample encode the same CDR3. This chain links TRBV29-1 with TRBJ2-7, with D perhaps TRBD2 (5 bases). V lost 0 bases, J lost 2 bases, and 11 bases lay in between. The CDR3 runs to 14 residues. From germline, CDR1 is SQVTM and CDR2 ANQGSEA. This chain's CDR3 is CSVEDWEYTYEQYF. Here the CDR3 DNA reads TGCAGCGTTGAAGATTGGGAGTATACCTACGAGCAGTACTTC.

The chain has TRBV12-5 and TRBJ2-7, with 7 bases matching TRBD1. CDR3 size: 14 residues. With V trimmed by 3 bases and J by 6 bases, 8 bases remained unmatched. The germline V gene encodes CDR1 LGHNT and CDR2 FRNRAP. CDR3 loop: CASGFRDSPLEQYF. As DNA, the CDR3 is TGTGCTAGTGGTTTCCGGGACAGTCCCCTCGAGCAGTACTTC.

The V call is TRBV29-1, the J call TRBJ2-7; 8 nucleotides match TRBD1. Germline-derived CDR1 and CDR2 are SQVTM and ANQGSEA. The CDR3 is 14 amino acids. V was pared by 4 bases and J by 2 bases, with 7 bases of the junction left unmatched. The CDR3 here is CSVVGRGPPYEQYF. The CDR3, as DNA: TGCAGCGTTGTGGGCAGGGGGCCCCCCTACGAGCAGTACTTC.

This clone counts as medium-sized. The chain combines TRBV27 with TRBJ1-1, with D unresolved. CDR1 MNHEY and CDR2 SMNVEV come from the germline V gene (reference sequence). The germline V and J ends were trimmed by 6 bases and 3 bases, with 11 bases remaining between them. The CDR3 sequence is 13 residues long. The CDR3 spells CASSRIVDTEAFF. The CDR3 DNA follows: TGTGCCAGCAGCAGGATTGTCGACACTGAAGCTTTCTTT.

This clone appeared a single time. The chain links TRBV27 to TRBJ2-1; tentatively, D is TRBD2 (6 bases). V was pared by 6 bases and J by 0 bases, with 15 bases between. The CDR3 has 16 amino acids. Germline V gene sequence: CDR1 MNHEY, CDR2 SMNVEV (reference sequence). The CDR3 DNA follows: TGTGCCAGCAGCCCGATCCGGGGGAGCTCCTACAATGAGCAGTTCTTC. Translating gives CASSPIRGSSYNEQFF.

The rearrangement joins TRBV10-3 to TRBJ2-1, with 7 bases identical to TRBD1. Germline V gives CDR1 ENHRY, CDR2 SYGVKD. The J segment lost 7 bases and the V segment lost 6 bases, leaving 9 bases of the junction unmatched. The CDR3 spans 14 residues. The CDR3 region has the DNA TGTGCCATCAGAGGGACAGCCCCTAGGAATGAGCAGTTCTTC. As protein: CAIRGTAPRNEQFF.